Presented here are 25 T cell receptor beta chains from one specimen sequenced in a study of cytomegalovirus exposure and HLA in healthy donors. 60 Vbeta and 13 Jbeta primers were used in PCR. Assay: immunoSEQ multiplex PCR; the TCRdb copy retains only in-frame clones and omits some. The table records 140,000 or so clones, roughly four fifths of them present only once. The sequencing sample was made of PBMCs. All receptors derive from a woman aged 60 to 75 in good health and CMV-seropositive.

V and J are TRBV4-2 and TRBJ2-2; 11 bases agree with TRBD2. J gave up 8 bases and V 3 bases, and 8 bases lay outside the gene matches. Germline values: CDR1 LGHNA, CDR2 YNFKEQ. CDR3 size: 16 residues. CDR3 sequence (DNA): TGTGCCAGCAGCCATGGTAGCGGGAGGGCCGCGGGGGAGCTGTTTTTT. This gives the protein CASSHGSGRAAGELFF.

CDR3 residues: CASRSAGSTDTQYF. CDR3 DNA sequence: TGTGCCAGCAGGAGTGCGGGTAGCACAGATACGCAGTATTTT. This sequence joins TRBV6-5 and TRBJ2-3; tentatively, D is TRBD2 (5 bases). V shed 6 bases and J shed 0 bases, with 10 bases lying between them. The CDR3 has 14 amino acids. Per the germline V gene, CDR1 is MNHEY and CDR2 is SVGAGI.

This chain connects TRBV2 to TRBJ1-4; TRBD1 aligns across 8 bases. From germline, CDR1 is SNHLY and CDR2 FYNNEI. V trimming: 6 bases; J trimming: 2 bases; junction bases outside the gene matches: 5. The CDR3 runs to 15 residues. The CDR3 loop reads CASRTRQGTNEKLFF. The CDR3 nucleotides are TGTGCCAGCAGGACCCGACAGGGGACTAATGAAAAACTGTTTTTT.

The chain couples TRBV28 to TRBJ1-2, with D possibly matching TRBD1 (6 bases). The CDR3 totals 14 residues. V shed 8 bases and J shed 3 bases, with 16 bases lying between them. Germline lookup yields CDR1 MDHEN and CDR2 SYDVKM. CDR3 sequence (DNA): TGTGCCAGCTTTTTACAGGGAGGGGACTATGGCTACACCTTC. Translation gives CASFLQGGDYGYTF.

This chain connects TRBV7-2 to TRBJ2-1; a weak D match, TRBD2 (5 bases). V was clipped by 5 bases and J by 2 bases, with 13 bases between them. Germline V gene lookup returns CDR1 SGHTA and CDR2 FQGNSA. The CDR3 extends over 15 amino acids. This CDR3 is CASSTPTRAYNEQFF. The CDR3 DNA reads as TGTGCCAGCAGCACCCCAACGCGGGCCTACAATGAGCAGTTCTTC.

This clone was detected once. The CDR3 here is CASSPSGWNEQFF. Written as DNA, the CDR3 is TGTGCCAGCTCACCATCAGGGTGGAATGAGCAGTTCTTC. The chain links TRBV18 to TRBJ2-1, with D maybe TRBD1 (5 bases). Germline assignment: CDR1 KGHSH and CDR2 LQKENI. The CDR3 length is 13 residues. Trimming stripped 2 bases from V and 7 bases from J, with 9 bases between.

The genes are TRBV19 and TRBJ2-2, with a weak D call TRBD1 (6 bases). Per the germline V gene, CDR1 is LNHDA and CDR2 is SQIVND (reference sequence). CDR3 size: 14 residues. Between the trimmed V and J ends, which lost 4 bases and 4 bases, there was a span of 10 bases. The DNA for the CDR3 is TGTGCCAGTAGTACACAGGGATCCACCGGGGAGCTGTTTTTT. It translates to CASSTQGSTGELFF.

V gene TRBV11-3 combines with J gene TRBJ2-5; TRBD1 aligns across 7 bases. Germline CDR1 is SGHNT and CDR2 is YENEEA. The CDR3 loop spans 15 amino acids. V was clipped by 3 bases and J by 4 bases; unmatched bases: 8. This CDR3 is CASSFGGQLGETQYF. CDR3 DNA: TGTGCCAGCAGCTTTGGGGGACAGCTAGGAGAGACCCAGTACTTC. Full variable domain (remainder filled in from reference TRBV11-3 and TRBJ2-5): EAGVVQSPRYKIIEKKQPVAFWCNPISGHNTLYWYLQNLGQGPELLIRYENEEAVDDSQLPKDRFSAERLKGVDSTLKIQPAELGDSAVYLCASSFGGQLGETQYFGPGTRLLVL.

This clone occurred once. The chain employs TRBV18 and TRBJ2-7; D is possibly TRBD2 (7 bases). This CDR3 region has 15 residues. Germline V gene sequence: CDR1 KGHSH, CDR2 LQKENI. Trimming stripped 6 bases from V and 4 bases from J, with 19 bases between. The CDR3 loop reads CASSPLKGEGYEQYF. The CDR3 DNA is TGTGCCAGCTCCCCGCTCAAGGGGGAGGGGTACGAGCAGTACTTC.

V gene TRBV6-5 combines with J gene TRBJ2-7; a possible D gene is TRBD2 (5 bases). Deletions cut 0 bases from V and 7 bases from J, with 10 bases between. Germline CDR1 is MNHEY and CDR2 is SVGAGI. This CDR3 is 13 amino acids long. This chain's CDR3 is CASSYSMGEEQYF. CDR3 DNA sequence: TGTGCCAGCAGTTACTCAATGGGAGAAGAGCAGTACTTC.

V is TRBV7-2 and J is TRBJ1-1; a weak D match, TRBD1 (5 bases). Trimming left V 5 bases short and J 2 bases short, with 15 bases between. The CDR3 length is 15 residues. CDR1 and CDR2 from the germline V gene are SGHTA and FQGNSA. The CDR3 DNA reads TGTGCCAGCAGCCCCTCTTTAGGGGCCAACACTGAAGCTTTCTTT. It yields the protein CASSPSLGANTEAFF.

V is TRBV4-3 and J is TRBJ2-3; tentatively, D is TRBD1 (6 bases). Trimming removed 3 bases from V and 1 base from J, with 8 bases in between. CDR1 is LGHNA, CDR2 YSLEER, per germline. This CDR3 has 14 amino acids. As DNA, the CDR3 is TGCGCCAGCAGCCAGAACAGGGGCACAGATACGCAGTATTTT. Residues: CASSQNRGTDTQYF.

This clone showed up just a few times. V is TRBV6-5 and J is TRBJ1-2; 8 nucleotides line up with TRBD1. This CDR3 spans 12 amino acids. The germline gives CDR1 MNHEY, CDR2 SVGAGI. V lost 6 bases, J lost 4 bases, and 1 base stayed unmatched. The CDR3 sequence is CASRGQAYGYTF. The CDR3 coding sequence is TGTGCCAGCAGGGGACAGGCCTATGGCTACACCTTC.

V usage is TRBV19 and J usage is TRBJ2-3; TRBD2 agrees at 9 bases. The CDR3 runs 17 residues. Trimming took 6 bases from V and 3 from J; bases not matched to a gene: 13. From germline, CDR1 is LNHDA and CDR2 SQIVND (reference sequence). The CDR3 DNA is TGTGCCAGTAGAAGTATCGGAGCGGGAGGAGTGACAGATACGCAGTATTTT. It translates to CASRSIGAGGVTDTQYF.

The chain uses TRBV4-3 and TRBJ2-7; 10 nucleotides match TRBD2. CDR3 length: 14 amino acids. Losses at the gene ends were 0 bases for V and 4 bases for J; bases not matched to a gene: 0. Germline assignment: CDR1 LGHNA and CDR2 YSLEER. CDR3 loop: CASSQDSGGYEQYF. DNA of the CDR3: TGCGCCAGCAGCCAAGATAGCGGGGGGTACGAGCAGTACTTC.

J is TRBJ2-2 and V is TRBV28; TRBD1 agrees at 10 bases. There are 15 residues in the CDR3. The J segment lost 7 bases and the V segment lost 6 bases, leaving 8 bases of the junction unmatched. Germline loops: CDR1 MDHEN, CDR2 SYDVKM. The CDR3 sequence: CASRPGQGMIGELFF. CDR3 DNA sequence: TGTGCCAGCAGACCGGGACAGGGGATGATCGGGGAGCTGTTTTTT. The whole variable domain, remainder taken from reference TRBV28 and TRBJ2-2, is DVKVTQSSRYLVKRTGEKVFLECVQDMDHENMFWYRQDPGLGLRLIYFSYDVKMKEKGDIPEGYSVSREKKERFSLILESASTNQTSMYLCASRPGQGMIGELFFGEGSRLTVL.

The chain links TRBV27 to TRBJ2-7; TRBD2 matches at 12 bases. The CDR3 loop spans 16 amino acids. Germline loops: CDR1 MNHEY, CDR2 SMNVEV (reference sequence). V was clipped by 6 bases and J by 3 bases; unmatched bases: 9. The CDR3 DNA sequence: TGTGCCAGCAGCCGACTAGCGGGAGAGATCTTCTACGAGCAGTACTTC. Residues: CASSRLAGEIFYEQYF.

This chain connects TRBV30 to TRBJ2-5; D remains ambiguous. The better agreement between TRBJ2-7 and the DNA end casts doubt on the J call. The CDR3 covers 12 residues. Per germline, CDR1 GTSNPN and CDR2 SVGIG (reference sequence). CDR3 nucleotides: TGTGCCTGGAGTAACCTCGGGTACGAGCAGTACTTC. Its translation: CAWSNLGYEQYF.

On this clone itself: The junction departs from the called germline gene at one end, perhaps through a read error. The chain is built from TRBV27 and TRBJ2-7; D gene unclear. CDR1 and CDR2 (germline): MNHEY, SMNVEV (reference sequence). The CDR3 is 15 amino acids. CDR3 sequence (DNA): TGTGCCAGCAGCTTATCAGCCCCAGCGACCTACGAGCAGTACTTC. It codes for CASSLSAPATYEQYF.

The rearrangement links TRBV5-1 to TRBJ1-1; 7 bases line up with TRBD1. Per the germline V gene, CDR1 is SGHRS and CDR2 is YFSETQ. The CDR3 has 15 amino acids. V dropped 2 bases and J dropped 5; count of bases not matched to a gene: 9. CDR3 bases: TGCGCCAGCAGCTTAACAGGGGTTGGAAATACTGAAGCTTTCTTT. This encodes CASSLTGVGNTEAFF.

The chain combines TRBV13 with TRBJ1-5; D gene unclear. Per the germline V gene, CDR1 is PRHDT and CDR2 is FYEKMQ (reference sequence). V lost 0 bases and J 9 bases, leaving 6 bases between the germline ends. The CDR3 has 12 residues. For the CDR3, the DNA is TGTGCCAGCAGCTTAGGGGAGGGGCCCCAGCATTTT. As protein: CASSLGEGPQHF.

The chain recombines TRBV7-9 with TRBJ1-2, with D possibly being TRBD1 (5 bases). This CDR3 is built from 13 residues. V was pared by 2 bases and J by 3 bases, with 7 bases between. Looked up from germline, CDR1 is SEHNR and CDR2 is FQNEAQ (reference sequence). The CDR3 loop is CASSLQGYYGYTF. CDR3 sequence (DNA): TGTGCCAGCAGCTTACAGGGCTACTATGGCTACACCTTC.

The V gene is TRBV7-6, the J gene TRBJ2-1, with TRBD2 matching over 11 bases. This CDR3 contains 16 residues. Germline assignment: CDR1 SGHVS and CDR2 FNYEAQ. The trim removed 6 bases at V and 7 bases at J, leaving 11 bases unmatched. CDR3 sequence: CASSHIAGGPGNEQFF. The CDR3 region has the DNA TGTGCCAGCAGTCATATAGCGGGAGGGCCCGGGAATGAGCAGTTCTTC.

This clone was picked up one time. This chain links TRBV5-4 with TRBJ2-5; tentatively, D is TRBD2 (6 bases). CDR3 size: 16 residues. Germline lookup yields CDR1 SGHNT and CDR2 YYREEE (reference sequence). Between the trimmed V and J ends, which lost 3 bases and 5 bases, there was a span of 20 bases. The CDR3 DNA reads TGTGCCAGCAGCTCTCCTTACGGGAGCGAGAAGGAGACCCAGTACTTC. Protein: CASSSPYGSEKETQYF.

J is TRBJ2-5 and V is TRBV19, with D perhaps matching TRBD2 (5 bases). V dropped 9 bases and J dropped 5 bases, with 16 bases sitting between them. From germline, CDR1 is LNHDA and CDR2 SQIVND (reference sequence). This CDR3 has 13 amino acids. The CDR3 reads CASAGPGMETQYF. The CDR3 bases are TGTGCCAGCGCTGGGCCGGGGATGGAGACCCAGTACTTC. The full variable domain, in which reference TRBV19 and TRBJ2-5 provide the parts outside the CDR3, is DGGITQSPKYLFRKEGQNVTLSCEQNLNHDAMYWYRQDPGQGLRLIYYSQIVNDFQKGDIAEGYSVSREKKESFPLTVTSAQKNPTAFYLCASAGPGMETQYFGPGTRLLVL.